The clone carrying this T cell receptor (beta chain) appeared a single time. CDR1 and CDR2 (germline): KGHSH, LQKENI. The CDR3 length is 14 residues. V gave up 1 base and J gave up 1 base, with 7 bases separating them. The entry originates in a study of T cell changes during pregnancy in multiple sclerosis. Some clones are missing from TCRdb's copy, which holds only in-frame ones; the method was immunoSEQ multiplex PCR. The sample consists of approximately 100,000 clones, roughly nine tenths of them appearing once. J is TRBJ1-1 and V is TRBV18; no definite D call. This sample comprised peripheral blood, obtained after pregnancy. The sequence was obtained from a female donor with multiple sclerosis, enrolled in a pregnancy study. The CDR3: CASSPLRENTEAFF. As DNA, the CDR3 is TGTGCCAGCTCACCACTACGGGAGAACACTGAAGCTTTCTTT.